This T cell receptor (beta chain) was retrieved from a study of blood T cell repertoires in COVID-19. Study-level background: PBMCs, B-cell-depleted T cells, or T cells provided the cDNA or gDNA that made up the material.

Libraries were prepared by immunoSEQ multiplex PCR; TCRdb keeps only in-frame clonotypes and omits some of them. The repertoire holds about 200,000 clones, approximately 89% seen once, with 2% to 2.5% in the top ten. CDR3 length: 13 amino acids. V gene TRBV21-1 combines with J gene TRBJ1-1. TRBV21-1 is deemed a pseudogene. The clonotype was recovered from a woman aged 40-49 years with acute COVID-19. The sequenced sample was PBMCs or T cells enriched from blood (not recorded which). The CDR3 bases are TGTGCCAGCAGGCGGTTCCGGAGGGTGGATGCTTTCTTT. It translates to CASRRFRRVDAFF.